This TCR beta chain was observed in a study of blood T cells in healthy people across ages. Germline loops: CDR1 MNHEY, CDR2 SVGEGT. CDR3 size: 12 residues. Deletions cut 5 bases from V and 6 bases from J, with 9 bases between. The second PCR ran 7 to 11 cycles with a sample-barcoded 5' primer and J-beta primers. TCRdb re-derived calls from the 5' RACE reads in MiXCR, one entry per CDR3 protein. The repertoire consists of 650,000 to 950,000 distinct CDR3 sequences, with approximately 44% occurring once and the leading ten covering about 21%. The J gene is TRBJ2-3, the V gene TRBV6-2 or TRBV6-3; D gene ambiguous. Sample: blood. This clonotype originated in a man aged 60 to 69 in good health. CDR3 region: CASSQTHDTQYF. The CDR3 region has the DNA TGTGCCAGCAGTCAAACACATGATACGCAGTATTTT.